This T cell receptor beta chain is from a study of control samples from healthy donors and cancer patients. Germline CDR1 reads GTSNPN; CDR2 reads SVGIG (reference sequence). The V gene lost 3 bases and the J gene lost 0 bases, with 6 bases spanning the gap. The CDR3 totals 12 residues. TCRdb's copy holds only in-frame clones and misses some; the assay was immunoSEQ multiplex PCR. The data show roughly 12,000 clones, less than 95% seen once. V usage is TRBV30 and J usage is TRBJ2-7; D possibly corresponds to TRBD2 (5 bases). The clonotype comes from a man aged 65 to 79 with head and neck cancer. Sequencing was done on a sample of PBMCs. The CDR3 DNA reads as TGTGCCTGGAGGGACTTCTCCTACGAGCAGTACTTC. As protein: CAWRDFSYEQYF. The complete variable domain, with remaining parts taken from reference TRBV30 and TRBJ2-7, reads SQTIHQWPATLVQPVGSPLSLECTVEGTSNPNLYWYRQAAGRGLQLLFYSVGIGQISSEVPQNLSASRPQDRQFILSSKKLLLSDSGFYLCAWRDFSYEQYFGPGTRLTVT.